The 31 T cell receptor beta chains listed next were all sequenced from one sample in a study of shared clonotypes between healthy human individuals. The repertoire was sequenced with immunoSEQ multiplex PCR; TCRdb's copy has only in-frame clones and lacks some. The data contain about 1 million clones, around 74% of them singletons. Sequenced input: memory CD4+ T cells sorted from blood. Sample subset: CD45RA-negative fraction. These receptors came from a man between 18 and 29 years old in good health.

The chain links TRBV6-4 to TRBJ2-2; TRBD2 is a possible D gene (5 bases). Germline lookup yields CDR1 MRHNA and CDR2 SNTAGT. The V gene lost 8 bases and the J gene lost 4 bases, with 14 bases spanning the gap. There are 14 residues in the CDR3. CDR3 sequence (DNA): TGTGCCAGCGGGCAGGACTGGGGCACCGGGGAGCTGTTTTTT. This codes for CASGQDWGTGELFF.

This clone was detected once. The rearrangement links TRBV30 to TRBJ1-5; 12 bases fit TRBD1. CDR1 and CDR2 from the germline V gene are GTSNPN and SVGIG (reference sequence). V lost 5 bases to trimming and J lost 3 bases; unmatched junction nucleotides: 2. The CDR3 runs 14 residues. CDR3 region: CAWGTGGNNQPQHF. CDR3 bases: TGTGCCTGGGGGACAGGGGGCAACAATCAGCCCCAGCATTTT. Combining the CDR3 with reference TRBV30 and TRBJ1-5 gives the whole variable domain SQTIHQWPATLVQPVGSPLSLECTVEGTSNPNLYWYRQAAGRGLQLLFYSVGIGQISSEVPQNLSASRPQDRQFILSSKKLLLSDSGFYLCAWGTGGNNQPQHFGDGTRLSIL.

This rearrangement joins TRBV5-1 to TRBJ2-3, with 11 bases identical to TRBD2. V trimming: 8 bases; J trimming: 0 bases; junction bases outside the gene matches: 5. The CDR3 consists of 15 residues. Germline lookup yields CDR1 SGHRS and CDR2 YFSETQ. This chain's CDR3 is CASLPSGGSTDTQYF. CDR3 nucleotides: TGCGCCAGTCTTCCTAGCGGGGGGAGCACAGATACGCAGTATTTT. The full variable domain, rest sourced from reference TRBV5-1 and TRBJ2-3, is KAGVTQTPRYLIKTRGQQVTLSCSPISGHRSVSWYQQTPGQGLQFLFEYFSETQRNKGNFPGRFSGRQFSNSRSEMNVSTLELGDSALYLCASLPSGGSTDTQYFGPGTRLTVL.

The genes are TRBV12-5 and TRBJ2-2, with TRBD1 matching over 9 bases. CDR1 is LGHNT, CDR2 FRNRAP, per germline. The V segment lost 5 bases and the J segment 5 bases; nucleotides outside the gene matches: 3. The CDR3 has 14 amino acids. CDR3 sequence: CASGPGTGTGELFF. DNA of the CDR3: TGTGCTAGTGGTCCCGGGACAGGGACCGGGGAGCTGTTTTTT. The variable domain in full, completed from reference TRBV12-5 and TRBJ2-2, reads DARVTQTPRHKVTEMGQEVTMRCQPILGHNTVFWYRQTMMQGLELLAYFRNRAPLDDSGMPKDRFSAEMPDATLATLKIQPSEPRDSAVYFCASGPGTGTGELFFGEGSRLTVL.

The chain joins TRBV5-6 to TRBJ1-5; D possibly corresponds to TRBD1 (6 bases). The V end was cut by 3 bases, the J end by 4 bases, with 20 bases between. CDR3 size: 17 residues. CDR1 is SGHDT, CDR2 YYEEEE, per germline. The CDR3 DNA follows: TGTGCCAGCAGCTCCATGGGGCACCCGCAGGGGAATCAGCCCCAGCATTTT. It encodes CASSSMGHPQGNQPQHF.

To note about this clone: Other DNA sequences in the sample encode the same CDR3. The chain recombines TRBV29-1 with TRBJ1-4, with D perhaps matching TRBD1 (6 bases). Trimming shortened V by 7 bases and J by 6 bases, and 15 bases separated the two germline ends. Germline V lookup: CDR1 SQVTM, CDR2 ANQGSEA. The CDR3 sequence is 13 residues long. CDR3 sequence: CSARRGVDEKLFF. The CDR3, as DNA: TGCAGCGCTAGGAGGGGGGTAGATGAAAAACTGTTTTTT.

The V gene is TRBV7-9, the J gene TRBJ2-7; maybe TRBD2 (6 bases). V dropped 5 bases and J dropped 3 bases, with 17 bases sitting between them. Germline V gene lookup returns CDR1 SEHNR and CDR2 FQNEAQ (reference sequence). The CDR3 runs 15 residues. CDR3 residues: CASSPEAGYRYEQYF. CDR3 bases: TGTGCCAGCAGCCCAGAAGCGGGCTACCGCTACGAGCAGTACTTC.

The rearrangement uses TRBV10-1 and TRBJ2-6; 8 nucleotides agree with TRBD1. V shed 4 bases and J 2 bases; nucleotides not matched to a gene: 13. The CDR3 totals 19 residues. CDR1 is WNHNN, CDR2 SYGVQD, per germline (reference sequence). The CDR3 here is CASSVPSTGDPTGANVLTF. Written as DNA, the CDR3 is TGCGCCAGCAGTGTACCGTCGACAGGGGACCCGACTGGGGCCAACGTCCTGACTTTC.

This rearrangement joins TRBV28 to TRBJ1-2, with 8 positions matching TRBD1. The trim removed 5 bases at V and 4 bases at J, leaving 9 bases unmatched. CDR1 and CDR2 (germline): MDHEN, SYDVKM. The CDR3 contains 15 residues. The CDR3 here is CASSVPQGAAYGYTF. The CDR3 region has the DNA TGTGCCAGCAGTGTGCCTCAGGGGGCGGCCTATGGCTACACCTTC.

This chain links TRBV30 with TRBJ2-5; no clear D gene. The end of the DNA aligns better with TRBJ2-7, so the J call may be wrong. The CDR3 loop spans 14 amino acids. Germline lookup yields CDR1 GTSNPN and CDR2 SVGIG (reference sequence). As DNA, the CDR3 is TGTGCCTGGAGTGTAAGGGTTAGCTCCTACGAGCAGTACTTC. As protein: CAWSVRVSSYEQYF.

The rearrangement uses TRBV11-2 and TRBJ2-7; TRBD1 matches 8 bases. The germline V gene encodes CDR1 SGHAT and CDR2 FQNNGV. The V segment lost 3 bases and the J segment 5 bases; nucleotides outside the gene matches: 6. This CDR3 is built from 14 residues. CDR3 protein: CASSFGQGGNEQYF. The CDR3 nucleotides read TGTGCCAGCAGCTTCGGACAGGGTGGGAACGAGCAGTACTTC. Full variable domain (remainder filled in from reference TRBV11-2 and TRBJ2-7): EAGVAQSPRYKIIEKRQSVAFWCNPISGHATLYWYQQILGQGPKLLIQFQNNGVVDDSQLPKDRFSAERLKGVDSTLKIQPAKLEDSAVYLCASSFGQGGNEQYFGPGTRLTVT.

The chain carries TRBV4-3 and TRBJ2-1, with D possibly matching TRBD2 (6 bases). This CDR3 region has 14 residues. CDR1 is LGHNA, CDR2 YSLEER, per germline. V was trimmed by 0 bases and J by 8 bases, leaving 11 bases between them. This chain's CDR3 is CASSQDGGSDEQFF. Here the CDR3 DNA reads TGCGCCAGCAGCCAAGACGGGGGATCCGATGAGCAGTTCTTC.

V gene TRBV5-1 combines with J gene TRBJ2-7, with D possibly matching TRBD2 (6 bases). V was pared by 4 bases and J by 3 bases, with 20 bases between. Germline CDR1 is SGHRS and CDR2 is YFSETQ. This CDR3 spans 16 amino acids. CDR3 residues: CASSRDSTAGRYEQYF. The CDR3, as DNA: TGCGCCAGCAGCCGAGACAGCACCGCGGGGCGCTACGAGCAGTACTTC.

A few counts support this clone. This chain connects TRBV20-1 to TRBJ1-2; unclear D gene. With 4 bases removed from V and 4 bases from J, the gap between germline ends came to 7 bases. Germline CDR1 DFQATT, CDR2 SNEGSKA (reference sequence). The CDR3 is 11 amino acids. The CDR3 sequence: CSANSLYGYTF. The CDR3 DNA follows: TGCAGTGCTAACAGCCTCTATGGCTACACCTTC.

The chain combines TRBV10-2 with TRBJ2-7; TRBD1 matches at 10 bases. V lost 6 bases and J lost 4; bases outside the gene matches: 18. Germline CDR1 and CDR2: WSHSY and SAAADI. This CDR3 comprises 18 residues. The CDR3 region is CASRARDRGLGTGYEQYF. DNA of the CDR3: TGCGCCAGCAGGGCCCGGGACAGGGGCCTGGGTACGGGGTACGAGCAGTACTTC.

Only a few counts were recorded for this clone. J is TRBJ2-7 and V is TRBV29-1; a possible D gene is TRBD2 (7 bases). Germline V CDR1 and CDR2: SQVTM, ANQGSEA. The CDR3 contains 12 residues. V lost 4 bases and J 5 bases, leaving 12 bases between the germline ends. Written as DNA, the CDR3 is TGCAGCGTTGGGGACGGGGGGCACGAGCAGTACTTC. Translated: CSVGDGGHEQYF.

There are a few counts of this clone. V and J are TRBV2 and TRBJ1-2; TRBD1 agrees at 9 bases. This CDR3 is 16 amino acids long. V lost 6 bases and J lost 4; bases outside the gene matches: 12. CDR1 SNHLY and CDR2 FYNNEI come from the germline V gene. CDR3 sequence (DNA): TGTGCCAGCAGGGAATCGGGACAGGGATCGTCCTATGGCTACACCTTC. Translation: CASRESGQGSSYGYTF.

On this clone: Being one base from a much bigger clone, this may be a read error. The gene calls are TRBV7-3 and TRBJ2-2; 12 bases align to TRBD2. With 4 bases clipped from V and 5 bases from J, the junction kept 2 bases outside the gene matches. Germline lookup yields CDR1 SGHTA and CDR2 FQGTGA. The CDR3 sequence is 15 residues long. This CDR3 reads CASSSGLAGTGELFF. In DNA form, the CDR3 reads TGTGCCAGCAGCTCCGGACTAGCGGGGACCGGGGAGCTGTTTTTT.

The rearrangement links TRBV7-2 to TRBJ2-1, with unresolved D. V dropped 5 bases and J dropped 4 bases, with 12 bases sitting between them. Germline loops: CDR1 SGHTA, CDR2 FQGNSA. The CDR3 loop spans 14 amino acids. The CDR3 is CASSPGLGYNEQFF. CDR3 DNA sequence: TGTGCCAGCAGCCCCGGTTTAGGGTACAATGAGCAGTTCTTC.

V is TRBV4-3 and J is TRBJ1-5; 8 nucleotides agree with TRBD1. Germline CDR1 is LGHNA and CDR2 is YSLEER. V trimming: 0 bases; J trimming: 6 bases; junction bases outside the gene matches: 4. This CDR3 region has 15 residues. DNA of the CDR3: TGCGCCAGCAGCCAAGATAGGACAGGGATTCAGCCCCAGCATTTT. It translates to CASSQDRTGIQPQHF.

This chain joins TRBV28 and TRBJ1-3; TRBD1 aligns across 7 bases. Germline CDR1 is MDHEN and CDR2 is SYDVKM. The CDR3 is made up of 16 amino acids. V shed 3 bases, J shed 2 bases, and the junction held 7 bases outside the gene matches. The CDR3 DNA reads as TGTGCCAGCAGTTTGCCACGGACAGGTCCTGGAAACACCATATATTTT. Translating gives CASSLPRTGPGNTIYF.

The V and J genes are TRBV5-1 and TRBJ2-3; D unresolved. V was pared by 0 bases and J by 0 bases, with 8 bases between. Germline V gives CDR1 SGHRS, CDR2 YFSETQ. The CDR3 consists of 15 residues. The CDR3 region has the DNA TGCGCCAGCAGCTTGGGTCTGGCCAGCACAGATACGCAGTATTTT. Translating gives CASSLGLASTDTQYF.

This clone was seen more than once but under ten times. V and J are TRBV28 and TRBJ1-5, with TRBD1 matching over 9 bases. The CDR3 has 15 residues. Germline assignment: CDR1 MDHEN and CDR2 SYDVKM. The V and J ends lost 5 bases and 7 bases, in that order; junction bases with no gene match: 9. The CDR3 sequence: CASSVGTGMGQPQHF. CDR3 sequence (DNA): TGTGCCAGCAGTGTGGGGACAGGGATGGGACAGCCCCAGCATTTT.

This chain joins TRBV5-6 and TRBJ1-6; possibly TRBD1 for D (5 bases). V lost 2 bases and J 6 bases, leaving 15 bases between the germline ends. Germline assignment: CDR1 SGHDT and CDR2 YYEEEE. The CDR3 has 16 amino acids. The CDR3 DNA is TGTGCCAGCAGCTTTAATTCAGGCGGGGGTAATTCACCCCTCCACTTT. It is translated as CASSFNSGGGNSPLHF.

This sequence joins TRBV19 and TRBJ1-5; D is possibly TRBD1 (5 bases). This CDR3 spans 17 amino acids. The V end was cut by 3 bases, the J end by 4 bases, with 19 bases between. In germline, CDR1 is LNHDA, CDR2 SQIVND (reference sequence). The CDR3 reads CASSMTLGGTVNQPQHF. The CDR3 nucleotides are TGTGCCAGTAGTATGACCCTGGGGGGGACCGTTAATCAGCCCCAGCATTTT.

The V and J genes are TRBV5-1 and TRBJ1-6, with 11 bases aligning to TRBD1. With 4 bases clipped from V and 5 bases from J, the junction kept 8 bases outside the gene matches. The germline V gene has CDR1 SGHRS and CDR2 YFSETQ. This CDR3 is built from 17 residues. In DNA, the CDR3 is TGCGCCAGCAGCCTCGGACAGGGGGCGATGGATAATTCACCCCTCCACTTT. Its protein product is CASSLGQGAMDNSPLHF.

The CDR3 is CAWSVLSGSWNMDTEAFF. The CDR3 DNA is TGTGCCTGGAGTGTACTATCAGGGAGTTGGAACATGGACACTGAAGCTTTCTTT. V usage is TRBV30 and J usage is TRBJ1-1; TRBD1 might be the D (5 bases). CDR3 length equals 18 residues. Trimming stripped 0 bases from V and 3 bases from J, with 23 bases between. The V gene's germline CDR1 is GTSNPN and CDR2 SVGIG (reference sequence).

V usage is TRBV11-3 and J usage is TRBJ2-1; 13 bases match TRBD2. The CDR3 sequence is 15 residues long. V shed 4 bases, J shed 7 bases, and the junction held 4 bases outside the gene matches. Germline V gene lookup returns CDR1 SGHNT and CDR2 YENEEA. CDR3 region: CASSSGLAGINEQFF. DNA for the CDR3: TGTGCCAGCAGCTCGGGACTAGCGGGAATTAATGAGCAGTTCTTC. The whole variable domain, remainder taken from reference TRBV11-3 and TRBJ2-1, is EAGVVQSPRYKIIEKKQPVAFWCNPISGHNTLYWYLQNLGQGPELLIRYENEEAVDDSQLPKDRFSAERLKGVDSTLKIQPAELGDSAVYLCASSSGLAGINEQFFGPGTRLTVL.

The rearrangement uses TRBV19 and TRBJ1-1; 7 bases map to TRBD1. After removal of 1 base from V and 1 base from J, the junction contained 0 bases not matched to a gene. CDR1 is LNHDA, CDR2 SQIVND, per germline (reference sequence). CDR3 size: 14 residues. Written as DNA, the CDR3 is TGTGCCAGTAGTATAGGGGACAGGAACACTGAAGCTTTCTTT. As protein: CASSIGDRNTEAFF.

Points on this clone: No conserved phenylalanine or tryptophan is present at the end of the CDR3, so a read error is the likely explanation. The DNA is left out, because the CDR3 cannot be placed on it with certainty; the CDR3 is given as TCRdb lists it. The V gene is TRBV7-9, the J gene TRBJ2-3. The CDR3 sequence runs 12 residues, both termini included. Germline values: CDR1 SEHNR, CDR2 FQNEAQ (reference sequence). The CDR3 loop reads CASSLESRILFA.

The chain links TRBV6-5 to TRBJ2-3, with 8 bases identical to TRBD2. With V trimmed by 6 bases and J by 4 bases, 6 bases remained unmatched. Germline assignment: CDR1 MNHEY and CDR2 SVGAGI. The CDR3 totals 14 residues. For the CDR3, the DNA is TGTGCCAGCAGGCGGGGGGAGGTATCAGATACGCAGTATTTT. Its protein product is CASRRGEVSDTQYF.